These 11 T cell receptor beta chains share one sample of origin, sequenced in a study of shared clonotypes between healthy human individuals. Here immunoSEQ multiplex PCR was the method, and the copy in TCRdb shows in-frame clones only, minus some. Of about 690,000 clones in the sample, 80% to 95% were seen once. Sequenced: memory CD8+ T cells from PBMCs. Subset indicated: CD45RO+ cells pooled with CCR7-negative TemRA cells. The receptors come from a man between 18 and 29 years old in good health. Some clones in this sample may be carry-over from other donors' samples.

CDR3 loop: CASSPGTGVTYEQYF. Here the CDR3 DNA reads TGTGCCAGCAGCCCAGGGACAGGCGTCACCTACGAGCAGTACTTC. The V call is TRBV7-8, the J call TRBJ2-7; TRBD1 matches 8 bases. Per germline, CDR1 SGHVS and CDR2 FQNEAQ. The CDR3 contains 15 residues. J gave up 2 bases and V 5 bases, and 8 bases lay outside the gene matches. The whole variable domain, remainder taken from reference TRBV7-8 and TRBJ2-7, is GAGVSQSPRYKVAKRGQDVALRCDPISGHVSLFWYQQALGQGPEFLTYFQNEAQLDKSGLPSDRFFAERPEGSVSTLKIQRTQQEDSAVYLCASSPGTGVTYEQYFGPGTRLTVT.

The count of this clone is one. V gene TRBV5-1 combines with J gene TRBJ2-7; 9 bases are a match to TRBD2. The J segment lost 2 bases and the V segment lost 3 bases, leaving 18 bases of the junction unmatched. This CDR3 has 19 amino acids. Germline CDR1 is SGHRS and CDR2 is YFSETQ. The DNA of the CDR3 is TGCGCCAGCAGCTACTTGGGACTAGCCCCGAAACGGGGCCCCTACGAGCAGTACTTC. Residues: CASSYLGLAPKRGPYEQYF.

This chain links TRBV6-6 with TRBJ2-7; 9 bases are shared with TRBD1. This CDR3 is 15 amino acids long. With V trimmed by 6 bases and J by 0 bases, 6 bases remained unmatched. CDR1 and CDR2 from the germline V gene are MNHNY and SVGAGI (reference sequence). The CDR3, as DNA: TGTGCCAGCAGCCTAGACAGGGGGTTCTCCTACGAGCAGTACTTC. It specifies CASSLDRGFSYEQYF.

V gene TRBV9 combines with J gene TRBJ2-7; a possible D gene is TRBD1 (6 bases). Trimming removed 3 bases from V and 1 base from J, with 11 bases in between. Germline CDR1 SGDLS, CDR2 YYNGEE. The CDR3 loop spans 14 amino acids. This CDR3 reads CASSGSGTSYEQYF. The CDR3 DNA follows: TGTGCCAGCAGCGGGTCCGGGACATCCTACGAGCAGTACTTC.

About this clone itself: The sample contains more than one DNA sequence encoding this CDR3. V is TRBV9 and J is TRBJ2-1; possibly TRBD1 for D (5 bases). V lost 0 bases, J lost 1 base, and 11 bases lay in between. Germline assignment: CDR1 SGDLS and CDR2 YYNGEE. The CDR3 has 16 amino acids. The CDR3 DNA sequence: TGTGCCAGCAGCGTAGGGTCAGGGTCATCCTACAATGAGCAGTTCTTC. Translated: CASSVGSGSSYNEQFF.

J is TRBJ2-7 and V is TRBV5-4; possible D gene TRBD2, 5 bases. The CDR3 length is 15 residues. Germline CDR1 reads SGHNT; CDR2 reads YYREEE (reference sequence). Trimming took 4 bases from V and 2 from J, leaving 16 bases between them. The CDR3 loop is CASSPTERNPYEQYF. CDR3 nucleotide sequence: TGTGCCAGCAGCCCCACGGAGCGGAACCCCTACGAGCAGTACTTC.

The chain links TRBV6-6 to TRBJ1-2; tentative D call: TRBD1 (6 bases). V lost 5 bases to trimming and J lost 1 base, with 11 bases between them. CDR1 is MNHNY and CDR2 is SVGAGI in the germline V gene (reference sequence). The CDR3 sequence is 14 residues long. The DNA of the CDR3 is TGTGCCAGCAGTCACAACAGGGTTAACTATGGCTACACCTTC. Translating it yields CASSHNRVNYGYTF.

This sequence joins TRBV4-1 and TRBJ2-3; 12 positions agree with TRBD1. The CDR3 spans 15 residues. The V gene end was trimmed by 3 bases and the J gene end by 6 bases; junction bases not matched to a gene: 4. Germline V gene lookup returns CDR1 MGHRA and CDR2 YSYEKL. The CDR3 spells CASSQGTGGWDTQYF. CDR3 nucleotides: TGCGCCAGCAGCCAGGGGACAGGGGGCTGGGATACGCAGTATTTT.

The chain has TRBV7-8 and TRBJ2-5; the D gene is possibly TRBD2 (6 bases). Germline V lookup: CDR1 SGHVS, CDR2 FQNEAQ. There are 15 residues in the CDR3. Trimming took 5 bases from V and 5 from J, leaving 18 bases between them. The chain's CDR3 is CASSLIGTSRETQYF. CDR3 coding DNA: TGTGCCAGCAGCCTAATTGGGACTTCGAGGGAGACCCAGTACTTC.

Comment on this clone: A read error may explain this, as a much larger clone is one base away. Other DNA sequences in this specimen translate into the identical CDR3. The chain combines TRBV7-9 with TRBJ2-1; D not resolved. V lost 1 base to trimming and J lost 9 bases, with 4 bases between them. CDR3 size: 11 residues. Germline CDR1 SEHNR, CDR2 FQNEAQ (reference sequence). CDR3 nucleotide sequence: TGTGCCAGCAGCTTAGTGGGTGAGCAGTTCTTC. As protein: CASSLVGEQFF. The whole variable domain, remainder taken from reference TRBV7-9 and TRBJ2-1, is DTGVSQNPRHKITKRGQNVTFRCDPISEHNRLYWYRQTLGQGPEFLTYFQNEAQLEKSRLLSDRFSAERPKGSFSTLEIQRTEQGDSAMYLCASSLVGEQFFGPGTRLTVL.

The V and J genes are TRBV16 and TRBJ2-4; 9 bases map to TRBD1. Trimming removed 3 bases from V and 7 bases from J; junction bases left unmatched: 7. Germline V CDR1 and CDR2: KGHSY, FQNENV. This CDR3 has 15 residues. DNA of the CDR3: TGTGCCAGCAGCCAGGACGGGACAGGGTTGAACATTCAGTACTTC. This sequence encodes CASSQDGTGLNIQYF.